A single sample gave rise to the 21 T cell receptor beta chains below, sequenced in a study of blood T cell repertoires in COVID-19. Assay used: immunoSEQ multiplex PCR; TCRdb lists only in-frame clones, some missing. The repertoire includes roughly 330,000 clones, about 89% of them detected once, and roughly 6.7% sits in the top ten. Specimen: peripheral blood. The origin of the receptors is a man between 18 and 35 years old who had recovered from COVID-19.

The chain combines TRBV30 with TRBJ2-1, with 7 bases fitting TRBD1. Trimming removed 6 bases from V and 8 bases from J; junction bases left unmatched: 19. This CDR3 contains 16 residues. Germline loops: CDR1 GTSNPN, CDR2 SVGIG (reference sequence). The chain's CDR3 is CACPPKDREVLDEQFF. DNA of the CDR3: TGTGCCTGCCCACCAAAAGACAGGGAAGTTTTGGATGAGCAGTTCTTC.

The genes are TRBV19 and TRBJ1-5; the D gene is possibly TRBD1 (6 bases). CDR3 length equals 15 residues. V lost 5 bases, J lost 2 bases, and 13 bases lay in between. Germline CDR1 is LNHDA and CDR2 is SQIVND (reference sequence). The CDR3 is CASSVQGWGNQPQHF. CDR3 nucleotide sequence: TGTGCCAGTAGTGTGCAGGGGTGGGGCAATCAGCCCCAGCATTTT.

The V gene is TRBV27, the J gene TRBJ1-5, with D possibly being TRBD1 (5 bases). Trimming removed 6 bases at V and 0 bases at J, with 15 bases between. The germline gives CDR1 MNHEY, CDR2 SMNVEV (reference sequence). The CDR3 has 16 residues. The CDR3 reads CASSQTGILSNQPQHF. In DNA form, the CDR3 reads TGTGCCAGCAGCCAAACAGGAATCCTTAGCAATCAGCCCCAGCATTTT.

The V gene is TRBV30, the J gene TRBJ2-3; 15 bases line up with TRBD2. The CDR3 length is 16 residues. V lost 1 base to trimming and J lost 3 bases; unmatched junction nucleotides: 2. Germline CDR1 reads GTSNPN; CDR2 reads SVGIG (reference sequence). The CDR3 region has the DNA TGTGCCTGGAGTGCCGGACTAGCGGGAGGGACAGATACGCAGTATTTT. This encodes CAWSAGLAGGTDTQYF.

The chain joins TRBV7-2 to TRBJ2-3, with D perhaps TRBD2 (6 bases). V lost 1 base, J lost 3 bases, and 8 bases lay in between. Looked up from germline, CDR1 is SGHTA and CDR2 is FQGNSA. The length of the CDR3 is 14 residues. As DNA, the CDR3 is TGTGCCAGCAGCTTAGATGGGGGGACAGATACGCAGTATTTT. Translated, it gives CASSLDGGTDTQYF.

The chain combines TRBV6-5 with TRBJ2-1, with 10 positions matching TRBD1. The germline CDR1 and CDR2 sequences are MNHEY and SVGAGI. The CDR3 loop spans 15 amino acids. Trimming took 4 bases from V and 12 from J; bases not matched to a gene: 12. The CDR3 DNA reads as TGTGCCAGCAGTTCTCCGGGACAGGGGTTTTTGGGGCAGTTCTTC. As protein: CASSSPGQGFLGQFF.

Here the CDR3 reads CASSLGSGGFGYTF. In DNA, the CDR3 is TGTGCCAGCAGCTTAGGATCAGGGGGCTTTGGCTACACCTTC. The chain carries TRBV13 and TRBJ1-2; 8 nucleotides agree with TRBD1. The V segment lost 0 bases and the J segment 7 bases; nucleotides outside the gene matches: 4. This CDR3 region has 14 residues. The V gene's germline CDR1 is PRHDT and CDR2 FYEKMQ (reference sequence).

V gene TRBV19 combines with J gene TRBJ2-3; 10 bases map to TRBD1. This CDR3 has 14 residues. Germline CDR1 LNHDA, CDR2 SQIVND (reference sequence). Trimming removed 5 bases from V and 4 bases from J; junction bases left unmatched: 3. CDR3 amino acids: CASSPGQGPDTQYF. Written as DNA, the CDR3 is TGTGCCAGTAGTCCGGGACAGGGGCCAGATACGCAGTATTTT.

The genes are TRBV6-5 and TRBJ2-2; no reliable D call. The CDR3 covers 14 residues. Trimming removed 3 bases from V and 5 bases from J, with 10 bases in between. Germline loops: CDR1 MNHEY, CDR2 SVGAGI. The CDR3 DNA is TGTGCCAGCAGTTATTTCGTTGAGACCGGGGAGCTGTTTTTT. It specifies CASSYFVETGELFF.

The gene calls are TRBV7-2 and TRBJ2-7, with TRBD1 identical over 12 bases. J was trimmed by 7 bases and V by 7 bases; bases with no gene match: 11. The CDR3 length is 15 residues. Germline CDR1 SGHTA, CDR2 FQGNSA. CDR3 protein: CASKLSGTGGWEQYF. CDR3 in DNA: TGTGCCAGCAAATTATCCGGGACAGGGGGCTGGGAGCAGTACTTC. The full variable domain, in which reference TRBV7-2 and TRBJ2-7 provide the parts outside the CDR3, is GAGVSQSPSNKVTEKGKDVELRCDPISGHTALYWYRQSLGQGLEFLIYFQGNSAPDKSGLPSDRFSAERTGGSVSTLTIQRTQQEDSAVYLCASKLSGTGGWEQYFGPGTRLTVT.

The CDR3 nucleotides are TGTGCCAGCAGCGCCCCGACAGGGGGGGAAAACACAGATACGCAGTATTTT. This translates into CASSAPTGGENTDTQYF. This chain links TRBV9 with TRBJ2-3; 9 nucleotides match TRBD1. V was clipped by 3 bases and J by 2 bases; unmatched bases: 10. The CDR3 runs 17 residues. CDR1 is SGDLS, CDR2 YYNGEE, per germline.

The rearrangement joins TRBV4-2 to TRBJ1-5; tentatively, D is TRBD1 (6 bases). Deletions cut 0 bases from V and 8 bases from J, with 14 bases between. From germline, CDR1 is LGHNA and CDR2 YNFKEQ. The CDR3 is 15 amino acids. The CDR3 sequence: CASSQDMSGEKPQHF. The CDR3 region has the DNA TGTGCCAGCAGCCAAGATATGTCAGGGGAGAAGCCCCAGCATTTT.

The DNA of the CDR3 is TGTGCCAGCAGTGATTGGCCGTGGCTCAACACTGAAGCTTTCTTT. Its translation: CASSDWPWLNTEAFF. V usage is TRBV6-1 and J usage is TRBJ1-1, with no clear D. This CDR3 is 15 amino acids long. The germline gives CDR1 MNHNS, CDR2 SASEGT. V lost 3 bases to trimming and J lost 2 bases, with 13 bases between them.

This clone was seen more than once but under ten times. This chain connects TRBV4-1 to TRBJ1-5; D not certain. Germline CDR1 reads MGHRA; CDR2 reads YSYEKL. Trimming pared 2 bases from V and 4 bases from J, leaving 3 bases between. This CDR3 comprises 12 residues. The CDR3 sequence is CASSQLNQPQHF. The CDR3 DNA reads TGCGCCAGCAGCCAACTGAATCAGCCCCAGCATTTT.

The V call is TRBV19, the J call TRBJ1-2; D ambiguous. This CDR3 is 13 amino acids long. Germline loops: CDR1 LNHDA, CDR2 SQIVND (reference sequence). V was clipped by 5 bases and J by 5 bases, with 12 bases between them. CDR3 in amino acids: CASSPVAGYGYTF. Here the CDR3 DNA reads TGTGCCAGTAGTCCTGTTGCGGGATATGGCTACACCTTC. The whole variable domain, filled in from reference TRBV19 and TRBJ1-2, reads DGGITQSPKYLFRKEGQNVTLSCEQNLNHDAMYWYRQDPGQGLRLIYYSQIVNDFQKGDIAEGYSVSREKKESFPLTVTSAQKNPTAFYLCASSPVAGYGYTFGSGTRLTVV.

In this sample, this clone turned up once. J is TRBJ2-3 and V is TRBV7-3, with TRBD2 matching over 9 bases. Trimming at V came to 0 bases and at J to 3 bases, leaving 13 bases not matched to a gene. Per germline, CDR1 SGHTA and CDR2 FQGTGA. This CDR3 region has 19 residues. DNA for the CDR3: TGTGCCAGCAGCTTAACGTTTGGTAGCGGGAGCCCGAGGACAGATACGCAGTATTTT. Translation: CASSLTFGSGSPRTDTQYF.

The count of this clone is one. The V call is TRBV6-5, the J call TRBJ1-4; D gene unclear. Per the germline V gene, CDR1 is MNHEY and CDR2 is SVGAGI. The CDR3 is 15 residues long. Trimming cost V 2 bases and J 5 bases, with 12 bases left between them. The CDR3 DNA reads TGTGCCAGCAGTTACGGAGGTCTATACAATGAAAAACTGTTTTTT. This gives the protein CASSYGGLYNEKLFF.

The rearrangement uses TRBV18 and TRBJ1-1; 11 bases match TRBD1. In germline, CDR1 is KGHSH, CDR2 LQKENI. The CDR3 has 17 residues. V shed 3 bases and J 5 bases; nucleotides not matched to a gene: 11. Here the CDR3 DNA reads TGTGCCAGCTCACCCACGGGGACAGGGGGGCTAGGGACTGAAGCTTTCTTT. Protein product: CASSPTGTGGLGTEAFF.

The chain combines TRBV19 with TRBJ1-4; D is perhaps TRBD1 (5 bases). The CDR3 contains 13 residues. The V gene lost 5 bases and the J gene lost 5 bases, with 9 bases spanning the gap. The germline CDR1 and CDR2 sequences are LNHDA and SQIVND (reference sequence). This CDR3 reads CASSGGINEKLFF. The CDR3 DNA is TGTGCCAGTAGTGGGGGGATAAATGAAAAACTGTTTTTT.

The CDR3 sequence: CASSFGQGGETEAFF. CDR3 in DNA: TGCGCCAGCAGCTTTGGTCAGGGGGGCGAAACTGAAGCTTTCTTT. The chain carries TRBV5-1 and TRBJ1-1; 7 bases map to TRBD1. Germline trimming cut 2 bases from V and 5 bases from J; bases unmatched to any gene: 9. The CDR3 contains 15 residues. Germline V CDR1 and CDR2: SGHRS, YFSETQ.

The chain uses TRBV2 and TRBJ1-2, with D unresolved. CDR1 is SNHLY, CDR2 FYNNEI, per germline. The germline V and J ends were trimmed by 3 bases and 10 bases, with 9 bases remaining between them. The CDR3 consists of 11 residues. This chain's CDR3 is CASSESGFYTF. As DNA, the CDR3 is TGTGCCAGCAGTGAGTCCGGTTTCTACACCTTC.